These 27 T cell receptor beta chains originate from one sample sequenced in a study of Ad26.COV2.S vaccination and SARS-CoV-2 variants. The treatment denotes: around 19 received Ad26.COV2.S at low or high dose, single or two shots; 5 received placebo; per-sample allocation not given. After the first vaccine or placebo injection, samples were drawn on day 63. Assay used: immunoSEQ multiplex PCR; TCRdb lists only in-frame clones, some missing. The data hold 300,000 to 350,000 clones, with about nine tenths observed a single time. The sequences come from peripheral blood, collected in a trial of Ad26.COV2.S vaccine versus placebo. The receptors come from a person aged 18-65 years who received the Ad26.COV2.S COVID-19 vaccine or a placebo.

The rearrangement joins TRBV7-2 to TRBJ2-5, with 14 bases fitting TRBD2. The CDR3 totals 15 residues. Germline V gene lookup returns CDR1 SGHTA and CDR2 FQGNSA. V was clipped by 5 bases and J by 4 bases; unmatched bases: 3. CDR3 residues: CASSPGTSGGETQYF. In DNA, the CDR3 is TGTGCCAGCAGCCCCGGGACTAGCGGGGGAGAGACCCAGTACTTC.

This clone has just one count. CDR3 coding DNA: TGTGCCAGCAGTATGAACACTGAAGCTTTCTTT. Residues: CASSMNTEAFF. This chain links TRBV6-2 or TRBV6-3 with TRBJ1-1; D unresolved. CDR1 and CDR2 from the germline V gene are MNHEY and SVGEGT. V lost 5 bases and J lost 0, with 1 base in between. This CDR3 has 11 amino acids.

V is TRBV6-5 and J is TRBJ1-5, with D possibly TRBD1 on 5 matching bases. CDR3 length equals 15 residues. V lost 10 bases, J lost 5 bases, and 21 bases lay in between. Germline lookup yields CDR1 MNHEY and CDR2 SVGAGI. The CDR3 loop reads CAIYKGRDRYQPQHF. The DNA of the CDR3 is TGTGCCATCTATAAGGGGAGGGATCGCTATCAGCCCCAGCATTTT.

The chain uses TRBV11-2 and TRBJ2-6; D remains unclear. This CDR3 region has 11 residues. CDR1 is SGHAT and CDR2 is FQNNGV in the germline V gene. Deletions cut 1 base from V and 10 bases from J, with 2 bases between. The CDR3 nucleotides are TGTGCCAGCAGCTTAGGTAACGTCCTGACTTTC. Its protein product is CASSLGNVLTF.

CDR3 nucleotide sequence: TGTGCCAGCAGCTTAATGGCTAGCGGGAGTGGTGAGACCCAGTACTTC. Encoded protein: CASSLMASGSGETQYF. This sequence joins TRBV7-3 and TRBJ2-5; the match to TRBD2 covers 10 bases. The length of the CDR3 is 16 residues. CDR1 and CDR2 from the germline V gene are SGHTA and FQGTGA. V lost 1 base to trimming and J lost 5 bases; unmatched junction nucleotides: 7.

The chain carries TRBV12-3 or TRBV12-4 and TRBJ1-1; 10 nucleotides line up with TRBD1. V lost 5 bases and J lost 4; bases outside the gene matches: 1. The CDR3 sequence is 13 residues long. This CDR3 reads CASSRTGGTEAFF. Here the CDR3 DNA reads TGTGCCAGCAGTAGGACAGGGGGCACTGAAGCTTTCTTT.

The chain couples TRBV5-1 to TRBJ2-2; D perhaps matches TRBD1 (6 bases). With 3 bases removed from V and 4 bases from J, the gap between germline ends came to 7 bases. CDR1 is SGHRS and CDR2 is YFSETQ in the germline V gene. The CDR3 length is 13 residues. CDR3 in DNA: TGCGCCAGCAGCTCACAGGGCACCGGGGAGCTGTTTTTT. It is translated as CASSSQGTGELFF.

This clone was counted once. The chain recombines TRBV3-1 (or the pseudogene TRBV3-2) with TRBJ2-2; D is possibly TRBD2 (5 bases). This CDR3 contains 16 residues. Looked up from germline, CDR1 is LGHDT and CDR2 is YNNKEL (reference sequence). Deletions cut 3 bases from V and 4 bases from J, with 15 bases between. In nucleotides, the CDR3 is TGTGCCAGCAGCCATTGGAGCGGAGGAGGCACCGGGGAGCTGTTTTTT. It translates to CASSHWSGGGTGELFF.

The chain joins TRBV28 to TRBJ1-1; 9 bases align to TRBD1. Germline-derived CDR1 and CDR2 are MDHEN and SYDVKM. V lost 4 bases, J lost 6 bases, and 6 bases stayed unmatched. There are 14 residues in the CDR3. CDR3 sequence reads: CASSSPGDRAEAFF. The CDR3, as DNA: TGTGCCAGCAGTTCCCCCGGGGACAGGGCTGAAGCTTTCTTT. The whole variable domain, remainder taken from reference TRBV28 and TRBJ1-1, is DVKVTQSSRYLVKRTGEKVFLECVQDMDHENMFWYRQDPGLGLRLIYFSYDVKMKEKGDIPEGYSVSREKKERFSLILESASTNQTSMYLCASSSPGDRAEAFFGQGTRLTVV.

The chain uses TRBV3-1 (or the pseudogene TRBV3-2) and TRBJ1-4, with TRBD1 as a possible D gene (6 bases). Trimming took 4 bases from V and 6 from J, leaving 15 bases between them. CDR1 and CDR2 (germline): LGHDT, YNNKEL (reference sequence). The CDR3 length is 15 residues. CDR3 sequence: CASSLRGGRDEKLFF. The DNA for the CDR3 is TGTGCCAGCAGCCTCAGGGGCGGTAGGGATGAAAAACTGTTTTTT.

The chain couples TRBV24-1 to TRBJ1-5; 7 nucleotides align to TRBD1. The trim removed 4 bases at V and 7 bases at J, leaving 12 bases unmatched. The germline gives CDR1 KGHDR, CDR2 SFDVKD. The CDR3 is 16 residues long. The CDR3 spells CATSDTRQGTKQPQHF. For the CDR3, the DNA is TGTGCCACCAGTGACACAAGACAGGGAACGAAGCAGCCCCAGCATTTT.

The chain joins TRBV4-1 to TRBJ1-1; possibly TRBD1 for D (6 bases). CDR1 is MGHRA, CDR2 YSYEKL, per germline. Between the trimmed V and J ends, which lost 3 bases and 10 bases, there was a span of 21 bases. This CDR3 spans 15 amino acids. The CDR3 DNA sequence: TGCGCCAGCAGCCACCCTGGTAGGGGGGAGTTTACAGCTTTCTTT. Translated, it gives CASSHPGRGEFTAFF.

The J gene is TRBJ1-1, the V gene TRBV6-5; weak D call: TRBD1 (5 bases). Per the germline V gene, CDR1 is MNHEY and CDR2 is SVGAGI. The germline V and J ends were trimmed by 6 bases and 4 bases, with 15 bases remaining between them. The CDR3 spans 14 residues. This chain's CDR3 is CASSGLQGITEAFF. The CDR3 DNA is TGTGCCAGCAGCGGACTCCAGGGTATCACTGAAGCTTTCTTT.

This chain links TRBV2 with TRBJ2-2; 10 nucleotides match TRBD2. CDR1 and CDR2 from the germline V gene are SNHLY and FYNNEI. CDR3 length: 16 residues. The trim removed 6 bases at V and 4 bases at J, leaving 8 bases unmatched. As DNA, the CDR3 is TGTGCCAGCAGAGAGCCGGGACTAGCGTCCACCGGGGAGCTGTTTTTT. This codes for CASREPGLASTGELFF.

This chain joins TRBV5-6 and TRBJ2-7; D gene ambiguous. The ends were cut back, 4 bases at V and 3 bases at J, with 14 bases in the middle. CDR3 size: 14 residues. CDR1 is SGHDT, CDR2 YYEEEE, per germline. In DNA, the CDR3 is TGTGCCAGCAGCCCTATAGGCGCGCGCTACGAGCAGTACTTC. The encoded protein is CASSPIGARYEQYF.

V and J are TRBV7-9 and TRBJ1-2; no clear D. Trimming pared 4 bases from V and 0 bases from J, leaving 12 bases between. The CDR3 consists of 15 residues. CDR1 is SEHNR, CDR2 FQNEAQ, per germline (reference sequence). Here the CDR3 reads CASSSTLASNYGYTF. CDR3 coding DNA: TGTGCCAGCAGCTCTACCCTAGCCTCTAACTATGGCTACACCTTC.

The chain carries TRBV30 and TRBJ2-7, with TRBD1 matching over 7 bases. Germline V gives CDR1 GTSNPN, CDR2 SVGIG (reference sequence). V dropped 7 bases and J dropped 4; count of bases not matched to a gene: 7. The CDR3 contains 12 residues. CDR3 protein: CALNQGVYEQYV. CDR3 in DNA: TGTGCCTTAAACCAGGGGGTTTACGAGCAGTACGTC.

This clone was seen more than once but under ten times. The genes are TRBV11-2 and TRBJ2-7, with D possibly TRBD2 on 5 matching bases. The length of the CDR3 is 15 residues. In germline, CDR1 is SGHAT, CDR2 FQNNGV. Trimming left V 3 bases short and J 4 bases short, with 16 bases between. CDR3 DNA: TGTGCCAGCAGCTTGAATAGCGCGTATATTTACGAGCAGTACTTC. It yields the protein CASSLNSAYIYEQYF.

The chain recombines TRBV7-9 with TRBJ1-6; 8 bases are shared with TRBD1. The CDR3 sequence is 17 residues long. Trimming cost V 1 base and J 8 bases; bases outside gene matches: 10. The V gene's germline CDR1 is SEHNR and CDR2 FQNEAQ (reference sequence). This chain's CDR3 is CASSLVWADREDSPLHF. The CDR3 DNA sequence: TGTGCCAGCAGCTTAGTATGGGCGGACAGGGAAGATTCACCCCTCCACTTT. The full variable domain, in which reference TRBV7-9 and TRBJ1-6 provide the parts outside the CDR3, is DTGVSQNPRHKITKRGQNVTFRCDPISEHNRLYWYRQTLGQGPEFLTYFQNEAQLEKSRLLSDRFSAERPKGSFSTLEIQRTEQGDSAMYLCASSLVWADREDSPLHFGNGTRLTVT.

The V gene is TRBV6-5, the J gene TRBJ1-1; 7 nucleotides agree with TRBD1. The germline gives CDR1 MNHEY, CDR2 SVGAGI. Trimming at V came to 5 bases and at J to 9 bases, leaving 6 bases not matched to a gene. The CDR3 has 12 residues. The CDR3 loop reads CASSPPRGKAFF. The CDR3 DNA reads TGTGCCAGCAGTCCCCCCAGGGGGAAAGCTTTCTTT.

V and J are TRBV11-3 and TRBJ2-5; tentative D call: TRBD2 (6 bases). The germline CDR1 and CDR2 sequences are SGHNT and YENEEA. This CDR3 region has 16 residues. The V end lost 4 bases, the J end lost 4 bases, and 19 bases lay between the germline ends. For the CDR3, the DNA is TGTGCCAGCAGCTCCCCGGGAGCCGGCTATTCAGAGACCCAGTACTTC. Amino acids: CASSSPGAGYSETQYF. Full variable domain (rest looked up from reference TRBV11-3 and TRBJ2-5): EAGVVQSPRYKIIEKKQPVAFWCNPISGHNTLYWYLQNLGQGPELLIRYENEEAVDDSQLPKDRFSAERLKGVDSTLKIQPAELGDSAVYLCASSSPGAGYSETQYFGPGTRLLVL.

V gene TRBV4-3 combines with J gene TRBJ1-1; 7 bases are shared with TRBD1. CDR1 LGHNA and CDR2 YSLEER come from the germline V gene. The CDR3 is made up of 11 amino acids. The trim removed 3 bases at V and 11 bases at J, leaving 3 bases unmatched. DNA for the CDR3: TGCGCCAGCAGCCAGACAGGGAGGGCTTTCTTT. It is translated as CASSQTGRAFF.

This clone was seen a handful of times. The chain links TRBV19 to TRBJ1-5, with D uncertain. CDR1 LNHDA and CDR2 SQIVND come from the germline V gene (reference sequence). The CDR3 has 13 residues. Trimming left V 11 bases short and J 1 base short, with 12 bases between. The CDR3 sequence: CAVGRNSNQPQHF. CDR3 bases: TGTGCCGTCGGGAGGAACAGCAATCAGCCCCAGCATTTT.

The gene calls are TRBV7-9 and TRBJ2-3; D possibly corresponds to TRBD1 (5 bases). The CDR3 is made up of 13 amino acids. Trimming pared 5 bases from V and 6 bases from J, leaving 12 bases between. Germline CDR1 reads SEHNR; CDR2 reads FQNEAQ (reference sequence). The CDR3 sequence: CASSETVSDTQYF. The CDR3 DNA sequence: TGTGCCAGCAGCGAGACAGTATCGGATACGCAGTATTTT.

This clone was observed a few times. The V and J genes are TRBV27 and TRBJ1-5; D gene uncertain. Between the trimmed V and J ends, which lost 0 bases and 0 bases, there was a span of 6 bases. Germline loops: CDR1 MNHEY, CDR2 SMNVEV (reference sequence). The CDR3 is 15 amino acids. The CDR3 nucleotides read TGTGCCAGCAGTTTATCAGTCAATAGCAATCAGCCCCAGCATTTT. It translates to CASSLSVNSNQPQHF.

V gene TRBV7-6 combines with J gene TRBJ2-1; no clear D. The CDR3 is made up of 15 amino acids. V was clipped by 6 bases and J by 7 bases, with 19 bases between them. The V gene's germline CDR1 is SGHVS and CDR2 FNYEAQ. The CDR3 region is CASSQDRAPRNEQFF. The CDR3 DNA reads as TGTGCCAGCAGTCAAGACCGGGCCCCACGGAATGAGCAGTTCTTC. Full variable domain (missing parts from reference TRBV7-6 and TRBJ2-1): GAGVSQSPRYKVTKRGQDVALRCDPISGHVSLYWYRQALGQGPEFLTYFNYEAQQDKSGLPNDRFSAERPEGSISTLTIQRTEQRDSAMYRCASSQDRAPRNEQFFGPGTRLTVL.

CDR3 amino acids: CAISESDGYTF. The CDR3 DNA reads as TGTGCCATCAGTGAATCAGACGGCTACACCTTC. The J gene is TRBJ1-2, the V gene TRBV10-3; D uncertain. Germline CDR1 is ENHRY and CDR2 is SYGVKD. Trimming left V 3 bases short and J 8 bases short, with 7 bases between. The CDR3 is 11 residues long.